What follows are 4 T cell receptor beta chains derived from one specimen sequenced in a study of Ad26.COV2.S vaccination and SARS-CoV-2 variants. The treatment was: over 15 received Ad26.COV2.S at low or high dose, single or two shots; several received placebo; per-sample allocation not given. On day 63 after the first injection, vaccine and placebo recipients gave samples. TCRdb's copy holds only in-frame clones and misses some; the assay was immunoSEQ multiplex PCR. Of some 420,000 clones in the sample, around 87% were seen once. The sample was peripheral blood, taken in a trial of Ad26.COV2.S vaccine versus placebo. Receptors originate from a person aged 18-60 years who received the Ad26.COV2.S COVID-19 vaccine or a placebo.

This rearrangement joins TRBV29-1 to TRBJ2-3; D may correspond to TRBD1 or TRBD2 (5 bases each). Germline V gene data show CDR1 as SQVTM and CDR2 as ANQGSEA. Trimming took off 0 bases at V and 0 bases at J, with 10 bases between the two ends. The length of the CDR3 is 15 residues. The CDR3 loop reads CSVEDRGRSTDTQYF. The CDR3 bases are TGCAGCGTTGAAGATCGGGGACGGAGCACAGATACGCAGTATTTT.

CDR3 sequence reads: CATSEANLGTDTQYF. The CDR3 region has the DNA TGTGCCACCAGTGAAGCGAACTTGGGCACAGATACGCAGTATTTT. The chain recombines TRBV24-1 with TRBJ2-3; D unresolved. CDR1 KGHDR and CDR2 SFDVKD come from the germline V gene. This CDR3 region has 15 residues. Trimming shortened V by 4 bases and J by 1 base, and 11 bases separated the two germline ends.

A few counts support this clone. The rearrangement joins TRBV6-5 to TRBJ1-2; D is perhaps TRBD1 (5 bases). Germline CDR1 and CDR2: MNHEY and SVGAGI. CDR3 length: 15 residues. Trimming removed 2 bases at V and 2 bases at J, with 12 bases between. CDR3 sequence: CASSYVDGQNYGYTF. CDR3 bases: TGTGCCAGCAGTTACGTAGATGGACAAAACTATGGCTACACCTTC.

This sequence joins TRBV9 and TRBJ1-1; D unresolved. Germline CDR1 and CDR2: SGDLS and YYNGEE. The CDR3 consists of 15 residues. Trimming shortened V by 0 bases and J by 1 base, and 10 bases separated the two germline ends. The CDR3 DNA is TGTGCCAGCAGCGTAGAGGGAAGGTCGAACACTGAAGCTTTCTTT. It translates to CASSVEGRSNTEAFF.